This T cell receptor (beta chain) was identified during a study (dated by TCRdb to the early 2020s). Comments on this clone: Its antigen remains unidentified. One base away there is no much larger clone; base qualities are not given.

TCR beta chain repertoires were profiled by survey-level sequencing on the immunoSEQ platform. In the authors' own workflow: Repertoire diversity was quantified by the inverse Simpson index, and CDR3 amino acid length spectratypes and V-J pairing frequencies were compared. Clonotypes specific to SARS-CoV-2, CMV, influenza A and EBV were annotated by matching TCR beta CDR3 sequences against VDJdb. This immuneACCESS table, as held by TCRdb, lists in-frame sequences with V and J called but not all clones. Of the missing ones, under half trace to an unresolved V gene in checked studies; the others have no known cause. V, J and clone size are those of that table, while D and trimming were read from the DNA. The table for this sample lists 55,000 to 70,000 clones; approximately 92% of them were counted only once. The biggest ten clones account for around 4.5% of the sample. The paper's findings and limits, for the study overall: Further investigation, including longitudinal sampling and assessment of a control group, is stated by the authors to be required.

The CDR3, cysteine through phenylalanine, is 15 amino acids long. The entry retains the CDR3 DNA only, 45 bases that are in frame from base 1. Here V drops 3 bases and J drops 5 bases, and the junction holds 4 bases not matched to any gene. In the germline V gene, CDR1 corresponds to SGHTA and CDR2 to FQGTGA. PBMCs were isolated from peripheral blood, and TCR beta sequencing was performed on genomic DNA from unsorted PBMCs. The sequencing input was PBMCs. This receptor chain uses TRBV7-3 and TRBJ2-3, with 11 bases in between that match TRBD2. The source is a man aged 35-49 years with rheumatoid arthritis. CDR3 region: CASSFSGGAGDTQYF. The DNA sequence follows: TGTGCCAGCAGCTTTAGCGGGGGGGCTGGAGATACGCAGTATTTT.